These T cell receptor beta chains were read from a single sample in a study of T cell changes during pregnancy in multiple sclerosis. Data came from immunoSEQ multiplex PCR; TCRdb stores just in-frame clones and leaves some out. The sample yields roughly 55,000 clones, around 92% seen once. Sequencing used CD4+ T cells from peripheral blood mononuclear cells, obtained after pregnancy. These receptors were taken from a female donor in good health, enrolled as a control in a pregnancy study. CDR3s include the opening cysteine and the closing phenylalanine or tryptophan. A D gene is named only where the DNA matches it firmly. A clone size is listed for some rows: how often the clone was seen (once, few, many), or a class if it is expanded.

v_gene	j_gene	abundance	len	d_gene	CDR3nt	CDR3aa
TRBV7-3	TRBJ2-7	NA	15	NA	TGTGCCAGCAGCTTAGGGCAGGGGCTCTCCTACGAGCAGTACTTC	CASSLGQGLSYEQYF
TRBV7-7	TRBJ2-2	few	13	NA	TGTGCTAGCAGGCCAGGGAACACCGGGGAGCTGTTTTTT	CASRPGNTGELFF
TRBV28	TRBJ1-2	NA	14	TRBD1	TGTGCCAGCAGCGAGACAGGGGACGGCTATGGCTACACCTTC	CASSETGDGYGYTF
TRBV2	TRBJ1-6	NA	14	NA	TGTGCCAGCAGTGTCTCAGGCTCAAATTCACCCCTCCACTTT	CASSVSGSNSPLHF
TRBV5-6	TRBJ2-5	NA	15	NA	TGTGCCAGCAGCCCGATTTCGGGGGGCCGAGAGACCCAGTACTTC	CASSPISGGRETQYF
TRBV27	TRBJ1-6	few	14	NA	TGTGCCAGCAGTCGCCACGGGGGTAATTCACCCCTCCACTTT	CASSRHGGNSPLHF
TRBV9	TRBJ2-5	NA	15	TRBD2	TGTGCCAGCAGCGTAGCGCCGACTAGCGGAGAGACCCAGTACTTC	CASSVAPTSGETQYF
TRBV4-1	TRBJ1-4	NA	18	TRBD1	TGCGCCAGCAGCCAAGGCTGGGCAGGGGGAGGAAAGGGGGAAAAACTGTTTTTT	CASSQGWAGGGKGEKLFF
TRBV7-9	TRBJ1-6	NA	15	TRBD1	TGTGCCAGCAGCCGAGGACAGGGCTATAGTTCACCCCTCCACTTT	CASSRGQGYSSPLHF
TRBV11-2	TRBJ1-1	NA	13	NA	TGTGCCAGCAGTTATAGGAGGGTAACTGAAGCTTTCTTT	CASSYRRVTEAFF
TRBV11-3	TRBJ2-1	NA	14	NA	TGTGCCAGCAGCTTGGCAGGGATCAAAGATGAGCAGTTCTTC	CASSLAGIKDEQFF
TRBV5-1	TRBJ1-5	once	15	NA	TGCGCCAGCAGCTTGGCGGGACAAAGCAATCAGCCCCAGCATTTT	CASSLAGQSNQPQHF
TRBV18	TRBJ2-7	NA	12	TRBD2	TGTGCCAGCGCTGGGACTAGCTACGAGCAGTACTTC	CASAGTSYEQYF
TRBV12-5	TRBJ1-1	NA	11	NA	TGTGCTAGTGGTTTAGAGCGGGGGGCTTTCTTT	CASGLERGAFF
TRBV28	TRBJ1-2	NA	11	NA	TGTGCCAGCAGTTCGGAGTATGGCTACACCTTC	CASSSEYGYTF
TRBV30	TRBJ1-1	NA	14	NA	TGTGCCTGGAGTCAACAGGGCTCGAACACTGAAGCTTTCTTT	CAWSQQGSNTEAFF
TRBV7-9	TRBJ1-2	NA	14	TRBD1	TGTGCCAGCAGCTTAGCCGGGACAGAAAATGGCTACACCTTC	CASSLAGTENGYTF
TRBV28	TRBJ1-4	NA	14	NA	TGTGCCAGCAGTTTCGGGGGGATTAATGAAAAACTGTTTTTT	CASSFGGINEKLFF
TRBV2	TRBJ1-2	NA	13	TRBD1	TGTGCCAGCAGCGCCGGGACAGGGTTTGGCTACACCTTC	CASSAGTGFGYTF
TRBV6-6	TRBJ2-7	NA	14	NA	TGTGCCAGCAGTCCCCCAGGCCGACCCTACGAGCAGTACTTC	CASSPPGRPYEQYF
TRBV10-3	TRBJ1-1	NA	13	TRBD1	TGTGCCACCAGGGGGGGGCAGGACACTGAAGCTTTCTTT	CATRGGQDTEAFF
TRBV5-4	TRBJ1-4	NA	19	NA	TGTGCCAGCAGCTTGCGGGTGATCGGCGGTCGGGCAACTAATGAAAAACTGTTTTTT	CASSLRVIGGRATNEKLFF
TRBV5-4	TRBJ2-3	NA	15	TRBD2	TGTGCCAGCAGCTCTTCAGCGGGGGGCACAGATACGCAGTATTTT	CASSSSAGGTDTQYF
TRBV5-6	TRBJ2-5	NA	16	TRBD2	TGTGCCAGCAGCTTGAGGCGGGGGGCCTACCAAGAGACCCAGTACTTC	CASSLRRGAYQETQYF
TRBV4-1	TRBJ2-3	NA	16	TRBD1	TGCGCCAGCAGCTTCTACGGGACAGGGTTCCCAGATACGCAGTATTTT	CASSFYGTGFPDTQYF
TRBV30	TRBJ2-7	NA	13	NA	TGTGCCTGGAGTTCCGGGACTCTTTACGAGCAGTACTTC	CAWSSGTLYEQYF
TRBV7-6	TRBJ1-2	NA	12	NA	TGTGCCAGCAGCTTTGAGTCGTTTGGCTACACCTTC	CASSFESFGYTF
TRBV6-6	TRBJ2-1	NA	15	NA	TGTGCCAGCAGCCGGGGGGCTAACGGCTACAATGAGCAGTTCTTC	CASSRGANGYNEQFF
TRBV18	TRBJ1-1	NA	15	TRBD1	TGTGCCAGCTCACCACCGACAGGGGTATTCACTGAAGCTTTCTTT	CASSPPTGVFTEAFF
TRBV29-1	TRBJ2-7	NA	12	NA	TGCAGCGTTGCCCCAAGCCCGGGGAAGCAGTACTTC	CSVAPSPGKQYF
TRBV4-2	TRBJ2-7	NA	15	NA	TGTGCCAGCAGCCAACTGGACAGGGGACTAGGGGTGCAGTACTTC	CASSQLDRGLGVQYF
TRBV7-2	TRBJ1-3	once	15	TRBD1	TGTGCCAGCAGCTTCGACAGGGGATCGGGAAACACCATATATTTT	CASSFDRGSGNTIYF
TRBV21-1	TRBJ2-1	once	14	NA	TGTGCCAGAGGACAGATCTCGTCTAACAATGAGCAGTTCTTC	CARGQISSNNEQFF
TRBV5-1	TRBJ1-2	NA	15	TRBD1	TGCGCCAGCAGCTTGGAGGGGGCCTTTGACTATGGCTACACCTTC	CASSLEGAFDYGYTF
TRBV7-9	TRBJ2-5	NA	15	TRBD2	TGTGCCAGCAGCTTAGGCGATACTAGCGGACAGACCCAGTACTTC	CASSLGDTSGQTQYF
TRBV7-3	TRBJ2-1	NA	15	TRBD2	TGTGCCAGCAGCTTTTATAGCGGGGGGGCCGGTGAGCAGTTCTTC	CASSFYSGGAGEQFF
TRBV9	TRBJ1-3	NA	20	NA	TGTGCCAGCAGCGTAATATTGGGACCCGGGGGAAAAGATGTGGGAAACACCATATATTTT	CASSVILGPGGKDVGNTIYF
TRBV7-2	TRBJ2-1	NA	15	NA	TGTGCCAGCAGCTTAGGAATAGGTCCGGGGGATGAGCAGTTCTTC	CASSLGIGPGDEQFF
TRBV5-5	TRBJ1-2	NA	13	NA	TGTGCCAGCAGGGAACAGCTTTACTATGGCTACACCTTC	CASREQLYYGYTF
TRBV6-5	TRBJ1-1	NA	12	NA	TGTGCCAGCAGCAGAAGGGGGACGGAAGCTTTCTTT	CASSRRGTEAFF
TRBV5-8	TRBJ2-1	NA	14	NA	TGTGCCAGCAGCTTCGGCGGCAGTTTTATAGAGCAGTTCTTC	CASSFGGSFIEQFF